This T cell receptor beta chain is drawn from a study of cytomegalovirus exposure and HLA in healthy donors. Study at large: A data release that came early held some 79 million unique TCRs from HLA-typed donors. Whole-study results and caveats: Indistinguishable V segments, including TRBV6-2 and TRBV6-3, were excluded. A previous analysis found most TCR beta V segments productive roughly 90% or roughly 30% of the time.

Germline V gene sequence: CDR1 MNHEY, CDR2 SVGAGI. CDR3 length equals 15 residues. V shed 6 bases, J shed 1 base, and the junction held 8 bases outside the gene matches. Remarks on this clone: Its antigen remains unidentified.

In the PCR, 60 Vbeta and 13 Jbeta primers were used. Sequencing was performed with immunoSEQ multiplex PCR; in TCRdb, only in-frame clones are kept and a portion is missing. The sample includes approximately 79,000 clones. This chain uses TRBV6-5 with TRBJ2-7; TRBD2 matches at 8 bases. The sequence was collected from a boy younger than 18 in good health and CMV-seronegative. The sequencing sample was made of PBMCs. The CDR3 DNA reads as TGTGCCAGCAGCCCTTACGGGGGGGCATCCTACGAGCAGTACTTC. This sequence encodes CASSPYGGASYEQYF.